This record concerns one T cell receptor (beta chain) sequence. Sample treatment: oral pan-JAK inhibitor, 5-10 mg twice daily. Peripheral blood samples and lesional scalp punch biopsies were obtained from alopecia areata patients. The record originates from a study of CD8+ T cells in alopecia areata. The CDR3 length is 16 residues. From germline, CDR1 is LGHNA and CDR2 YSLEER. V was clipped by 4 bases and J by 4 bases, with 16 bases between them. The sequencing template was cDNA reverse transcribed from extracted RNA. Data came from immunoSEQ multiplex PCR; TCRdb stores just in-frame clones and leaves some out. Found here are roughly 120,000 clones, 58% of them singletons; the top ten hold around 30%.

The sample consisted of CD8+ T cells sorted from blood, taken at week 4, from a patient treated with tofacitinib. The genes are TRBV4-3 and TRBJ2-2, with D possibly matching TRBD2 (5 bases). This receptor was identified in a human donor with alopecia areata. DNA of the CDR3: TGCGCCAGCAGCCCGATTCTAGCTTCAGGCACCGGGGAGCTGTTTTTT. Translating it yields CASSPILASGTGELFF.